The clone carrying this T cell receptor beta chain was seen a few times. Its cognate antigen is unknown. This sample is drawn from a study of cytotoxic CD8 clonotypes in ibrutinib-treated CLL. The CDR3 has 15 amino acids. V was cut by 0 bases and J by 4 bases, with 13 bases left in between. Germline V gene lookup returns CDR1 SGHRS and CDR2 YFSETQ. Sequencing used immunoSEQ multiplex PCR; TCRdb keeps in-frame clones, though not all of them. The table includes over 120,000 clones, 65% to 85% detected once. Study-wide points: Public clonotypes were seen rarely and were contracted or stable on treatment. Clonality grew at ibrutinib response; at progression, it decreased back toward baseline.

This sequence was found in a human donor with chronic lymphocytic leukemia. Here the sequenced sample was PBMCs, taken after 36 months of ibrutinib treatment. This rearrangement joins TRBV5-1 to TRBJ1-2; TRBD1 is a possible D gene (5 bases). The CDR3 region has the DNA TGCGCCAGCAGCTTGGGAAGGGGAGCCCTCTATGGCTACACCTTC. Translation: CASSLGRGALYGYTF.